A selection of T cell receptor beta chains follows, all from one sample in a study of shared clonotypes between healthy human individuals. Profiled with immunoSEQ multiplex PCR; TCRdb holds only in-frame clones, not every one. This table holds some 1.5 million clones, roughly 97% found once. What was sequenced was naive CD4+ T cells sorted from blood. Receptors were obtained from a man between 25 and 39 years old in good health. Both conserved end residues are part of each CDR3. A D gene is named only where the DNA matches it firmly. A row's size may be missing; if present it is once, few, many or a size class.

CASSIQGAFADTQYF,TGCGCCAGCAGCATACAGGGCGCGTTTGCAGATACGCAGTATTTT,TRBJ2-3,TRBV5-1,-,-
CASSLYRDRVVSGANVLTF,TGTGCCAGCAGTCTTTACCGGGACAGGGTCGTCTCTGGGGCCAACGTCCTGACTTTC,TRBJ2-6,TRBV2,-,TRBD1
CASSPPLPAGSVKNIQYF,TGCGCCAGCAGCCCCCCACTCCCAGCGGGATCGGTCAAAAACATTCAGTACTTC,TRBJ2-4,TRBV5-1,-,TRBD2
CASSFTYEQYF,TGTGCCAGCAGCTTCACCTACGAGCAGTACTTC,TRBJ2-7,TRBV5-8,-,-
CASSVTSGPYNEQFF,TGTGCCAGCAGCGTGACTAGCGGACCATACAATGAGCAGTTCTTC,TRBJ2-1,TRBV9,-,TRBD2
CASSPGGGTDTQYF,TGTGCCAGCAGCCCGGGCGGGGGCACAGATACGCAGTATTTT,TRBJ2-3,TRBV5-4,-,-
CASSFTSNTEAFF,TGTGCCAGCAGCTTCACCTCGAACACTGAAGCTTTCTTT,TRBJ1-1,TRBV7-2,-,-
CAIRPGQGAYNEQFF,TGTGCCATCAGACCGGGACAGGGGGCCTACAATGAGCAGTTCTTC,TRBJ2-1,TRBV10-3,-,TRBD1
CASSLLRQGDIQPYEQYF,TGCGCCAGCAGCTTGTTACGTCAGGGGGACATTCAACCCTACGAGCAGTACTTC,TRBJ2-7,TRBV5-1,-,TRBD1
CASSFVGLAGYNEQFF,TGTGCCAGCAGTTTTGTCGGACTAGCGGGATACAATGAGCAGTTCTTC,TRBJ2-1,TRBV28,-,TRBD2
CASSPGSGANVLTF,TGTGCCAGCAGCCCGGGATCTGGGGCCAACGTCCTGACTTTC,TRBJ2-6,TRBV5-4,-,-
CASRLAGGFEQYF,TGTGCCAGCAGACTAGCGGGAGGGTTCGAGCAGTACTTC,TRBJ2-7,TRBV11-2,-,TRBD2
CASSPRLVGNQPQHF,TGCGCCAGCAGCCCGAGGCTCGTGGGCAATCAGCCCCAGCATTTT,TRBJ1-5,TRBV4-1,-,-
CASSLEWGQGTQPQHF,TGTGCCAGCAGCTTAGAATGGGGACAGGGGACGCAGCCCCAGCATTTT,TRBJ1-5,TRBV7-8,-,TRBD1
CASSTLTGTGEFF,TGTGCCAGTAGTACGCTCACCGGGACAGGGGAGTTCTTC,TRBJ2-1,TRBV19,once,TRBD1
CASSLGTVSNQPQHF,TGTGCCAGCAGCTTGGGGACGGTTAGCAATCAGCCCCAGCATTTT,TRBJ1-5,TRBV11-2,-,-
CASSPSSYEQYF,TGTGCCAGCAGCCCCAGCTCCTACGAGCAGTACTTC,TRBJ2-7,TRBV5-4,-,-
CASSLAQGGEQYF,TGCGCCAGCAGCTTGGCTCAGGGGGGCGAGCAGTACTTC,TRBJ2-7,TRBV5-1,-,-
CASSLRWALGTEAFF,TGTGCCAGCAGCTTGAGGTGGGCGCTCGGCACTGAAGCTTTCTTT,TRBJ1-1,TRBV11-2,-,-
CASSFGTGEDQPQHF,TGTGCCAGCAGCTTCGGGACAGGGGAGGATCAGCCCCAGCATTTT,TRBJ1-5,TRBV7-6,once,TRBD1
CASSLLRLGQEDYGYTF,TGCGCCAGCAGCTTGCTTAGGCTGGGACAGGAAGACTATGGCTACACCTTC,TRBJ1-2,TRBV5-1,-,TRBD1
CASSVITGGNTGELFF,TGTGCCAGCAGCGTAATAACCGGAGGAAACACCGGGGAGCTGTTTTTT,TRBJ2-2,TRBV9,-,-
CASSAPGNVGTRPIYNEQFF,TGCGCCAGCAGCGCCCCAGGGAATGTGGGGACCCGCCCCATATACAATGAGCAGTTCTTC,TRBJ2-1,TRBV5-1,-,-
CAISSTDYEQYF,TGTGCCATCAGTTCTACAGACTACGAGCAGTACTTC,TRBJ2-7,TRBV10-3,once,-
CAISSETGPFETQYF,TGTGCCATCAGTTCTGAGACAGGGCCTTTCGAGACCCAGTACTTC,TRBJ2-5,TRBV10-3,-,TRBD1
CASSLVVGQGSGNTIYF,TGTGCCAGCAGCTTAGTTGTGGGACAGGGCTCTGGAAACACCATATATTTT,TRBJ1-3,TRBV7-2,-,TRBD1
CSVAGLEGRTDTQYF,TGCAGCGTTGCGGGACTAGAGGGACGTACAGATACGCAGTATTTT,TRBJ2-3,TRBV29-1,-,TRBD2
CASSHPGAYEQYF,TGTGCCAGTAGCCACCCGGGAGCCTACGAGCAGTACTTC,TRBJ2-7,TRBV19,-,-